This T cell receptor (beta chain) was obtained from a study of T cell changes during pregnancy in multiple sclerosis (dated by TCRdb to between 2017 and 2020). Notes on the research overall: In women with multiple sclerosis, the researchers looked at how the T cell repertoire shifted as pregnancy progressed.

Comment on this clone: The clone's antigen remains unknown. Base qualities are missing; no much larger clone stands one base away.

Libraries were built with the immunoSEQ multiplex PCR assay. TCRdb mirrors the immuneACCESS table, restricted to in-frame sequences. Some clones are absent from its copies; in checked studies, under half trace to an unresolved V gene, and the reason for the others is unknown. The sample data list about 44,000 clones, and around 90% of these were observed just once. Jointly, the top ten make up roughly 0.53% of the sample. The CDR3 runs 17 amino acids, cysteine and phenylalanine included. Kept here is only the CDR3 DNA, which spans 51 bases and is read in frame from base 1. The germline ends are 18 bases apart after V is trimmed by 3 bases and J by 2 bases. Via the germline V gene, CDR1 is SNHLY and CDR2 FYNNEI.

The source of this sequence is a female donor with multiple sclerosis, enrolled in a pregnancy study. Recombination linked TRBV2 to TRBJ2-3, and possibly TRBD1, on 5 matching bases. Material: CD4+ T cells from peripheral blood mononuclear cells, obtained in the first trimester of pregnancy. The DNA reads as follows: TGTGCCAGCAGTGATAGGTGGCCAGGGCGATCCACAGATACGCAGTATTTT. This translates into CASSDRWPGRSTDTQYF.